This TCR beta chain was found in a study of blood T cell repertoires in COVID-19. Study in general: Spain, Italy and the United States supplied samples that represented acute and convalescent COVID-19.

In Seattle, patients joined the study during active infection and were tracked longitudinally. Original handling: The assay estimated nucleated cells by amplifying reference gene primers. TCRdb's table, derived via immunoSEQ multiplex PCR, lists solely in-frame clones and lacks some. The V and J calls and clone size are taken from that table; D and trimming were inferred from the DNA. The sample shows roughly 180,000 clones, about four fifths of them seen only once. Material: peripheral blood. The TCR originated in a woman aged 60-75 years with COVID-19, enrolled during active disease.

This chain's CDR3 is CASSYPQGANGYTF. CDR3 coding DNA: TGTGCCAGCAGTTATCCACAGGGGGCGAATGGCTACACCTTC. This chain connects TRBV6-6 to TRBJ1-2; 9 bases align to TRBD1. CDR1 is MNHNY and CDR2 is SVGAGI in the germline V gene (reference sequence). The CDR3 is 14 residues long. The trim removed 3 bases at V and 6 bases at J, leaving 5 bases unmatched.